The 14 T cell receptor beta chains below were found in one sample sequenced in a study of CXCR3-negative and CXCR3-positive naive CD8 T cells (dated by TCRdb to between 2018 and 2021). The sample was run on a NextSeq 550. The Human TCR Profiling Kit (MiLaboratory) was used to prepare UMI-labeled 5' RACE TRB cDNA libraries. TCRdb reprocessed the reads, so every CDR3 protein sequence counts as one entry and DNA is not shown. The table held for this sample gives roughly 89,000 distinct CDR3 sequences. The top ten hold around 1.7% of the sample. The sequenced sample was naive CXCR3- CD8+ T cells from blood. This sample's cell subset or site label indicates: CD45RO-CCR7+CD27+CD95- naive CD8+ T cells lacking CXCR3 (TNR3-). All receptors come from a human donor in good health. Some clones in this sample may be carry-over from other donors' samples.

J is TRBJ2-1 and V is TRBV6-2 or TRBV6-3; TCRdb names TRBD1, which stays unverified in the absence of DNA. The CDR3 extends over 15 amino acids. Germline V lookup: CDR1 MNHEY, CDR2 SVGEGT. The chain's CDR3 is CATREQGSLYNEQFF.

V is TRBV20-1 and J is TRBJ2-5; TCRdb calls TRBD1, which cannot be checked without DNA. Germline CDR1 is DFQATT and CDR2 is SNEGSKA (reference sequence). The CDR3 consists of 13 residues. The CDR3 is CSARDPSLETQYF.

This chain connects TRBV6-2 or TRBV6-3 to TRBJ1-1; TCRdb calls TRBD1, which cannot be checked without DNA. Germline V gene lookup returns CDR1 MNHEY and CDR2 SVGEGT. The CDR3 totals 18 residues. CDR3 residues: CASSYSLQGDHLDTEAFF.

CDR3 residues: CSVVGQGNEKLFF. The chain combines TRBV29-1 with TRBJ1-4; the D call of TRBD1 rests on TCRdb alone, since no DNA is present to check it. The CDR3 contains 13 residues. Germline V gene data show CDR1 as SQVTM and CDR2 as ANQGSEA.

The chain has TRBV11-2 and TRBJ2-7; TCRdb's assignment of TRBD2 cannot be checked, as there is no DNA. Germline CDR1 is SGHAT and CDR2 is FQNNGV. The CDR3 consists of 15 residues. The CDR3 is CASSFWTSGVGEQYF.

The chain carries TRBV29-1 and TRBJ2-7; TCRdb's D gene call, TRBD1, goes unchecked for lack of DNA. This CDR3 has 13 residues. From germline, CDR1 is SQVTM and CDR2 ANQGSEA. CDR3 protein: CSAGETGSYEQYF.

The chain combines TRBV7-9 with TRBJ2-4; the TCRdb call, TRBD2, lacks DNA for checking. Germline V lookup: CDR1 SEHNR, CDR2 FQNEAQ (reference sequence). The length of the CDR3 is 15 residues. Here the CDR3 reads CASSSRDPEGHIQYF.

The chain employs TRBV4-3 and TRBJ1-1. The CDR3 runs 13 residues. Germline CDR1 is LGHNA and CDR2 is YSLEER. CDR3 protein: CASSQDDHTEAFF.

V and J are TRBV29-1 and TRBJ1-1. The CDR3 contains 12 residues. The germline CDR1 and CDR2 sequences are SQVTM and ANQGSEA. CDR3 sequence reads: CSVLGGRTEAFF.

V gene TRBV7-9 combines with J gene TRBJ2-5. This CDR3 spans 13 amino acids. The germline gives CDR1 SEHNR, CDR2 FQNEAQ (reference sequence). The CDR3: CASSPDGQETQYF. The full variable domain, in which reference TRBV7-9 and TRBJ2-5 provide the parts outside the CDR3, is DTGVSQNPRHKITKRGQNVTFRCDPISEHNRLYWYRQTLGQGPEFLTYFQNEAQLEKSRLLSDRFSAERPKGSFSTLEIQRTEQGDSAMYLCASSPDGQETQYFGPGTRLLVL.

The chain links TRBV4-3 to TRBJ2-3; TCRdb outputs TRBD1, but without DNA this stays unchecked. The CDR3 loop spans 17 amino acids. CDR1 is LGHNA and CDR2 is YSLEER in the germline V gene. The CDR3 spells CASSQGPGGTSTDTQYF.

The chain combines TRBV27 with TRBJ2-7. The CDR3 covers 13 residues. Germline CDR1 MNHEY, CDR2 SMNVEV (reference sequence). The CDR3 spells CASSPTEQYEQYF.

The J gene is TRBJ2-2, the V gene TRBV28. CDR1 and CDR2 from the germline V gene are MDHEN and SYDVKM. The CDR3 consists of 15 residues. CDR3 sequence: CASSRRTLRSGELFF.

The chain's CDR3 is CASSYSRGSNTGELFF. This rearrangement joins TRBV6-5 to TRBJ2-2. Germline-derived CDR1 and CDR2 are MNHEY and SVGAGI. This CDR3 contains 16 residues.